The source of this TCR beta chain is a study of post-analysis software for immune sequencing data. Study background: There were relapsing-remitting, secondary progressive and progressive-relapsing multiple sclerosis among the disease courses included.

This clonotype was picked up a small number of times. Antigen: not known. The library was made from cDNA and included unique molecular identifiers. TCRdb re-called the PCR reads through MiXCR, storing one row per CDR3 protein. Seen here are about 540,000 distinct CDR3 sequences, around 36% observed once, and the top ten hold 6%. The CDR3 runs to 15 residues. Per the germline V gene, CDR1 is DFQATT and CDR2 is SNEGSKA (reference sequence). The V end lost 2 bases, the J end lost 2 bases, and 15 bases lay between the germline ends. Points from the study as a whole: TRBV segments more frequent in patients than in controls numbered several and included TRBV5-6, TRBV5-1 and TRBV20-1. Strong co-clustering by F measure was seen for same-batch samples. Multiple sclerosis was associated with a significant reduction in normalized Chao1 diversity relative to controls.

The V and J genes are TRBV20-1 and TRBJ2-5; D is ambiguous. The material sequenced was blood. The source is a girl between 2 and 17 years old with multiple sclerosis. CDR3 residues: CSARFANVVQETQYF. The CDR3 DNA sequence: TGCAGTGCTAGATTTGCGAACGTGGTTCAAGAGACCCAGTACTTC.